Sequencing of this T cell receptor beta chain was carried out in a study of blood T cell repertoires in COVID-19. As for the study in general: Researchers got acute and convalescent COVID-19 samples from the United States, Italy and Spain. T cells, B-cell-depleted T cells, or PBMCs supplied cDNA or gDNA.

V gave up 5 bases and J gave up 2 bases, with 16 bases separating them. This CDR3 has 15 residues. Germline assignment: CDR1 MDHEN and CDR2 SYDVKM. As originally analysed: Quantification of nucleated cells was approximated via reference gene primer amplification. Using immunoSEQ multiplex PCR, the repertoire was profiled, and TCRdb retains in-frame clones only, with some absent. Clonal size and the V and J genes are those of that table, whereas D and trimming came from the DNA. The data contain 70,000 to 75,000 clones, 90% of them singletons. The TCR comes from a human donor in a cohort sampled during active COVID-19. The specimen sequenced was peripheral blood. This chain uses TRBV28 with TRBJ2-7, with D maybe TRBD2 (5 bases). For the CDR3, the DNA is TGTGCCAGCAGTGTCCTAGCTCAGAACCCCTACGAGCAGTACTTC. This encodes CASSVLAQNPYEQYF.